A single sample gave rise to the 28 T cell receptor beta chains below, sequenced in a study of control samples from healthy donors and cancer patients. Using immunoSEQ multiplex PCR, the repertoire was profiled, and TCRdb retains in-frame clones only, with some absent. Of about 96,000 clones in the sample, more than 80% are singletons; the top ten hold about 7.3%. Input material: blood. The receptors derive from a man younger than 35 in good health.

In regard to this clone: At one boundary the junction diverges from the germline segment, which might be a read error. The chain combines TRBV5-5 with TRBJ1-2, with D unclear. The CDR3 runs 15 residues. Germline V gene data show CDR1 as SGHKS and CDR2 as YYEKEE (reference sequence). Here the CDR3 reads CASNLEVPGSYGYTF. The CDR3 bases are TGTGCCAGCAACTTGGAGGTTCCGGGTAGCTATGGCTACACCTTC.

This chain joins TRBV6-5 and TRBJ1-1, with no clear D. This CDR3 contains 14 residues. V lost 10 bases, J lost 3 bases, and 18 bases lay in between. Germline V gene sequence: CDR1 MNHEY, CDR2 SVGAGI. CDR3 residues: CATGNHFGDTEAFF. Written as DNA, the CDR3 is TGTGCCACCGGAAATCATTTCGGCGACACTGAAGCTTTCTTT.

CDR3 coding DNA: TGTGCCAGCAGTGATTCACAGGGGGTTCGTGAAGCTTTCTTT. Its translation is CASSDSQGVREAFF. This sequence joins TRBV25-1 and TRBJ1-1, with TRBD1 matching 8 bases. Trimming at V came to 3 bases and at J to 7 bases, leaving 7 bases not matched to a gene. From germline, CDR1 is MGHDK and CDR2 SYGVNS. The CDR3 has 14 amino acids.

The V and J genes are TRBV5-1 and TRBJ1-3, with a possible D match to TRBD1 (5 bases). The CDR3 is 14 amino acids. Germline V gives CDR1 SGHRS, CDR2 YFSETQ. Trimming removed 3 bases at V and 3 bases at J, with 10 bases between. CDR3 sequence reads: CASSSQGGGNTIYF. DNA for the CDR3: TGCGCCAGCAGCTCCCAGGGTGGTGGAAACACCATATATTTT.

The V gene is TRBV5-1, the J gene TRBJ2-7; the D is unclear. The V and J ends lost 4 bases and 2 bases respectively, with 13 bases between them. This CDR3 comprises 14 residues. Germline loops: CDR1 SGHRS, CDR2 YFSETQ. CDR3 DNA: TGCGCCAGCAGCCCCCAGACACCAGCCTACGAGCAGTACTTC. Translated, it gives CASSPQTPAYEQYF.

V is TRBV12-3 or TRBV12-4 and J is TRBJ1-2; D may be TRBD1 (6 bases). The V gene lost 6 bases and the J gene lost 4 bases, with 9 bases spanning the gap. CDR3 size: 12 residues. CDR3 loop: CASSQGPYGYTF. The CDR3 nucleotides read TGTGCCAGCAGCCAGGGGCCCTATGGCTACACCTTC.

The chain recombines TRBV4-1 with TRBJ1-3, with 9 bases lining up with TRBD1. The CDR3 has 14 amino acids. Germline V lookup: CDR1 MGHRA, CDR2 YSYEKL. J was trimmed by 4 bases and V by 8 bases; bases with no gene match: 6. The CDR3 DNA is TGCGCCAGCGGACAGGGGAGAGGCGGAAACACCATATATTTT. Translating it yields CASGQGRGGNTIYF.

The chain uses TRBV3-1 (or the pseudogene TRBV3-2) and TRBJ2-3; 10 nucleotides align to TRBD2. The trim removed 4 bases at V and 2 bases at J, leaving 6 bases unmatched. Germline values: CDR1 LGHDT, CDR2 YNNKEL (reference sequence). The CDR3 consists of 16 residues. The CDR3 bases are TGTGCCAGCAGCCGCATAGCGGGAGGACTCACAGATACGCAGTATTTT. Translated, it gives CASSRIAGGLTDTQYF.

The rearrangement uses TRBV19 and TRBJ1-1; 7 bases line up with TRBD1. Germline V gene lookup returns CDR1 LNHDA and CDR2 SQIVND (reference sequence). The CDR3 length is 17 residues. The ends lost 6 bases at V and 5 bases at J; junction bases unmatched: 18. CDR3 protein: CASSTGRLLRGRTEAFF. The CDR3 DNA reads TGTGCCAGTAGCACCGGTCGCCTTCTCAGGGGGAGAACTGAAGCTTTCTTT.

The genes are TRBV29-1 and TRBJ2-1, with D possibly TRBD1 on 5 matching bases. The CDR3 totals 13 residues. Germline lookup yields CDR1 SQVTM and CDR2 ANQGSEA. V shed 4 bases and J shed 6 bases, with 13 bases lying between them. CDR3 bases: TGCAGCGTTGCAGGGCGGTTCACCAATGAGCAGTTCTTC. Its translation: CSVAGRFTNEQFF.

This clone came up once. The chain joins TRBV6-5 to TRBJ1-1; D gene uncertain. Germline V gene data show CDR1 as MNHEY and CDR2 as SVGAGI. CDR3 size: 14 residues. V was pared by 6 bases and J by 11 bases, with 22 bases between. The CDR3, as DNA: TGTGCCAGCAGCTTAACCATGGAAAGTACCGCGGCTTTCTTT. Its translation is CASSLTMESTAAFF.

The chain recombines TRBV7-9 with TRBJ1-4, with no clear D. V lost 4 bases and J 4 bases, leaving 7 bases between the germline ends. This CDR3 contains 13 residues. The germline V gene has CDR1 SEHNR and CDR2 FQNEAQ (reference sequence). As DNA, the CDR3 is TGTGCCAGCAGCTCAGACATTAATGAAAAACTGTTTTTT. It codes for CASSSDINEKLFF.

The V and J genes are TRBV5-1 and TRBJ1-2; 10 bases align to TRBD1. This CDR3 has 15 residues. Germline loops: CDR1 SGHRS, CDR2 YFSETQ. V gave up 4 bases and J gave up 4 bases; unmatched junction bases: 7. CDR3 loop: CASSNAGTGVYGYTF. The CDR3 nucleotides are TGCGCCAGCAGCAATGCCGGGACAGGGGTCTATGGCTACACCTTC.

The chain links TRBV13 to TRBJ2-1; tentative D call: TRBD2 (6 bases). This CDR3 has 13 residues. Per the germline V gene, CDR1 is PRHDT and CDR2 is FYEKMQ (reference sequence). Deletions cut 5 bases from V and 4 bases from J, with 9 bases between. CDR3 in DNA: TGTGCCAGCAGCCAACGGGGGTACAATGAGCAGTTCTTC. Translation gives CASSQRGYNEQFF.

The CDR3 region is CASSVTPERGDTQYF. The CDR3, as DNA: TGTGCCAGCAGCGTAACCCCCGAGCGGGGAGATACGCAGTATTTT. This chain links TRBV9 with TRBJ2-3; 7 bases agree with TRBD2. The J segment lost 5 bases and the V segment lost 1 base, leaving 7 bases of the junction unmatched. Germline CDR1 reads SGDLS; CDR2 reads YYNGEE. CDR3 length: 15 residues.

This clone was seen once. This rearrangement joins TRBV6-5 to TRBJ1-1; TRBD1 aligns across 7 bases. This CDR3 is 15 amino acids long. CDR1 is MNHEY and CDR2 is SVGAGI in the germline V gene. V was clipped by 5 bases and J by 5 bases; unmatched bases: 11. The CDR3 spells CASSPRDSRNTEAFF. The DNA for the CDR3 is TGTGCCAGCAGTCCCAGGGACAGCAGAAATACTGAAGCTTTCTTT.

The chain employs TRBV19 and TRBJ2-2, with TRBD2 identical over 9 bases. Germline CDR1 reads LNHDA; CDR2 reads SQIVND (reference sequence). The CDR3 totals 16 residues. Unmatched junction bases numbered 10, after V lost 6 bases and J lost 5 bases. CDR3 DNA: TGTGCCAGTAGACCCCCCGGGACTAGCATAACCGGGGAGCTGTTTTTT. This translates into CASRPPGTSITGELFF.

This clone was seen a few times. V is TRBV18 and J is TRBJ1-2; D is possibly TRBD1 (5 bases). The CDR3 runs to 13 residues. Germline-derived CDR1 and CDR2 are KGHSH and LQKENI. Trimming took 8 bases from V and 0 from J, leaving 10 bases between them. CDR3: CASGETANYGYTF. The CDR3 DNA reads as TGTGCCAGCGGAGAGACAGCTAACTATGGCTACACCTTC.

The chain uses TRBV7-8 and TRBJ2-5, with a tentative D call TRBD2 (7 bases). V shed 2 bases and J shed 5 bases, with 12 bases lying between them. Germline CDR1 and CDR2: SGHVS and FQNEAQ. This CDR3 is built from 14 residues. CDR3 sequence (DNA): TGTGCCAGCAGCTTAACCGGGGGGCTTGAGACCCAGTACTTC. It encodes CASSLTGGLETQYF.

This clone was counted once. The rearrangement links TRBV25-1 to TRBJ1-3; D is unresolved. The CDR3 runs 17 residues. V was pared by 2 bases and J by 4 bases, with 18 bases between. The V gene's germline CDR1 is MGHDK and CDR2 SYGVNS. The CDR3: CASSEGLTGYVGNTIYF. CDR3 sequence (DNA): TGTGCCAGCAGTGAAGGTCTAACGGGCTATGTAGGAAACACCATATATTTT.

The chain carries TRBV5-1 and TRBJ1-2, with D hard to call. CDR3 length: 12 amino acids. Germline values: CDR1 SGHRS, CDR2 YFSETQ. The ends were cut back, 4 bases at V and 6 bases at J, with 10 bases in the middle. This chain's CDR3 is CASSRDDDGYTF. DNA of the CDR3: TGCGCCAGCAGCCGGGATGACGATGGCTACACCTTC.

The chain uses TRBV19 and TRBJ1-1; D is unclear. Trimming removed 3 bases at V and 0 bases at J, with 14 bases between. This CDR3 is built from 16 residues. Germline values: CDR1 LNHDA, CDR2 SQIVND (reference sequence). The CDR3 region is CASSINSDYLNTEAFF. CDR3 coding DNA: TGTGCCAGTAGTATCAATTCCGATTATTTGAACACTGAAGCTTTCTTT.

This clone appeared once. The chain links TRBV27 to TRBJ2-3; D not resolved. Germline V gene lookup returns CDR1 MNHEY and CDR2 SMNVEV (reference sequence). V was clipped by 4 bases and J by 2 bases, with 4 bases between them. The CDR3 runs to 12 residues. CDR3 sequence: CASSSYTDTQYF. The CDR3 DNA is TGTGCCAGCAGTTCTTACACAGATACGCAGTATTTT.

The chain is built from TRBV19 and TRBJ2-5; possibly TRBD2 for D (5 bases). Per the germline V gene, CDR1 is LNHDA and CDR2 is SQIVND (reference sequence). V lost 4 bases, J lost 3 bases, and 12 bases lay in between. This CDR3 has 14 amino acids. The chain's CDR3 is CASSTRTGKETQYF. In nucleotides, the CDR3 is TGTGCCAGTAGTACCCGGACCGGGAAAGAGACCCAGTACTTC.

This chain connects TRBV25-1 to TRBJ1-1; 10 bases are a match to TRBD1. Germline trimming cut 3 bases from V and 2 bases from J; bases unmatched to any gene: 3. Germline CDR1 MGHDK, CDR2 SYGVNS. This CDR3 is built from 15 residues. CDR3: CASSDGQGENTEAFF. The CDR3 nucleotides are TGTGCCAGCAGTGACGGACAGGGGGAAAACACTGAAGCTTTCTTT.

The CDR3 loop is CAWAGGQGRQAEKLFF. Here the CDR3 DNA reads TGTGCCTGGGCGGGGGGACAGGGAAGGCAGGCGGAAAAACTGTTTTTT. The V call is TRBV30, the J call TRBJ1-4, with 9 bases identical to TRBD1. V shed 5 bases and J 8 bases; nucleotides not matched to a gene: 15. CDR1 GTSNPN and CDR2 SVGIG come from the germline V gene (reference sequence). The CDR3 totals 16 residues.

The chain carries TRBV6-5 and TRBJ1-4; 8 bases align to TRBD1. Trimming removed 2 bases from V and 5 bases from J; junction bases left unmatched: 1. The germline gives CDR1 MNHEY, CDR2 SVGAGI. The CDR3 is made up of 14 amino acids. The CDR3 is CASSYRTGNEKLFF. The CDR3 bases are TGTGCCAGCAGTTACCGGACAGGGAATGAAAAACTGTTTTTT.

V and J are TRBV9 and TRBJ1-2, with 8 nucleotides matching TRBD1. The CDR3 contains 15 residues. Germline assignment: CDR1 SGDLS and CDR2 YYNGEE. Trimming at V came to 0 bases and at J to 3 bases, leaving 4 bases not matched to a gene. CDR3 in amino acids: CASSVEQGADYGYTF. In nucleotides, the CDR3 is TGTGCCAGCAGCGTAGAGCAGGGGGCGGACTATGGCTACACCTTC.